Below, one T cell receptor beta chain is given with its context. The sample originates from a study of blood T cell repertoires in COVID-19. In the study overall: The origin of the acute and convalescent COVID-19 samples was the United States, Italy and Spain. T cells, B-cell-depleted T cells, or PBMCs supplied cDNA or gDNA.

Source study methods: Amplification with reference gene primers provided the estimates of nucleated cell counts. Data came from immunoSEQ multiplex PCR; TCRdb stores just in-frame clones and leaves some out. V and J calls and clone size come straight from that table; D and trimming were deduced from the DNA. The top ten clones hold approximately 1.5% of a sample with over 100,000 clones, roughly 85% of them seen once. The germline V and J ends were trimmed by 2 bases and 7 bases, with 11 bases remaining between them. The length of the CDR3 is 13 residues. Germline CDR1 KGHSH, CDR2 LQKENI. The chain combines TRBV18 with TRBJ1-1, with TRBD1 as a possible D gene (5 bases). The source is a man aged 35 to 55 with acute or convalescent COVID-19. Sequenced material: peripheral blood. This CDR3 reads CASSPGQGLEAFF. The CDR3 coding sequence is TGTGCCAGCTCACCAGGGCAGGGCCTTGAAGCTTTCTTT.